Listed here are 14 T cell receptor beta chains from one sample, sequenced in a study of blood T cell repertoires in COVID-19. Data came from immunoSEQ multiplex PCR; TCRdb stores just in-frame clones and leaves some out. The sample gives about 210,000 clones, 70% to 90% of which show up once; 9.5% to 15% is in the top ten. The specimen was peripheral blood. These TCRs come from a human donor in a cohort sampled during active COVID-19.

V is TRBV19 and J is TRBJ1-5; possible D gene TRBD1, 5 bases. CDR1 is LNHDA and CDR2 is SQIVND in the germline V gene (reference sequence). V was clipped by 2 bases and J by 5 bases, with 13 bases between them. CDR3 length equals 15 residues. This CDR3 reads CASSIWRGGDQPQHF. The CDR3 DNA is TGTGCCAGTAGTATATGGAGGGGAGGGGATCAGCCCCAGCATTTT.

This clone was observed at least ten times. The chain uses TRBV7-9 and TRBJ1-4; D may be TRBD1 (5 bases). The V end was cut by 5 bases, the J end by 5 bases, with 12 bases between. The V gene's germline CDR1 is SEHNR and CDR2 FQNEAQ (reference sequence). The CDR3 extends over 14 amino acids. The chain's CDR3 is CASSPGGENEKLFF. CDR3 bases: TGTGCCAGCAGCCCGGGGGGAGAGAATGAAAAACTGTTTTTT.

The chain recombines TRBV7-2 with TRBJ1-4; D may be TRBD1 (5 bases). Germline loops: CDR1 SGHTA, CDR2 FQGNSA. Trimming removed 2 bases at V and 0 bases at J, with 13 bases between. The CDR3 is 17 amino acids. The CDR3 sequence: CASSLNVPGATNEKLFF. The CDR3 coding sequence is TGTGCCAGCAGCTTAAATGTCCCGGGGGCAACTAATGAAAAACTGTTTTTT. The full variable domain, completed using reference TRBV7-2 and TRBJ1-4, is GAGVSQSPSNKVTEKGKDVELRCDPISGHTALYWYRQSLGQGLEFLIYFQGNSAPDKSGLPSDRFSAERTGGSVSTLTIQRTQQEDSAVYLCASSLNVPGATNEKLFFGSGTQLSVL.

A single count supports this clone. This chain connects TRBV11-2 to TRBJ2-5, with D possibly matching TRBD1 (6 bases). V lost 1 base and J 2 bases, leaving 14 bases between the germline ends. Germline CDR1 and CDR2: SGHAT and FQNNGV. The CDR3 sequence is 16 residues long. CDR3 protein: CASSLAPSDRQETQYF. CDR3 nucleotide sequence: TGTGCCAGCAGCTTAGCTCCCTCGGACAGACAAGAGACCCAGTACTTC.

CDR3 sequence reads: CAWSARGRGTHSPLHF. The CDR3 coding sequence is TGTGCCTGGAGTGCTCGGGGGAGGGGCACGCATTCACCCCTCCACTTT. The rearrangement links TRBV30 to TRBJ1-6, with a weak D call TRBD1 (5 bases). V was pared by 1 base and J by 8 bases, with 18 bases between. Germline lookup yields CDR1 GTSNPN and CDR2 SVGIG (reference sequence). The length of the CDR3 is 16 residues.

The chain links TRBV4-3 to TRBJ2-7, with 9 bases fitting TRBD1. V was clipped by 1 base and J by 6 bases; unmatched bases: 10. Germline V CDR1 and CDR2: LGHNA, YSLEER. This CDR3 spans 16 amino acids. CDR3 in amino acids: CASSQGIRDRVREQYF. CDR3 coding DNA: TGCGCCAGCAGCCAAGGGATCCGGGACAGGGTCCGCGAGCAGTACTTC.

The CDR3 region is CASSPRTGNFNYGYTF. The CDR3 DNA follows: TGTGCCAGTAGTCCTCGGACAGGGAACTTTAACTATGGCTACACCTTC. V gene TRBV19 combines with J gene TRBJ1-2; 8 bases line up with TRBD1. J was trimmed by 1 base and V by 5 bases; bases with no gene match: 9. The CDR3 consists of 16 residues. From germline, CDR1 is LNHDA and CDR2 SQIVND (reference sequence).

The V and J genes are TRBV5-4 and TRBJ2-6; 9 nucleotides match TRBD1. Germline CDR1 reads SGHNT; CDR2 reads YYREEE (reference sequence). The junction had 6 bases not matched to a gene; V was cut back by 4 bases and J by 4 bases. This CDR3 is 16 amino acids long. In nucleotides, the CDR3 is TGTGCCAGCAGCACAGGGGGCGCGGGGGGGGCCAACGTCCTGACTTTC. Translating it yields CASSTGGAGGANVLTF. Together with reference TRBV5-4 and TRBJ2-6, the CDR3 gives the full variable domain: ETGVTQSPTHLIKTRGQQVTLRCSSQSGHNTVSWYQQALGQGPQFIFQYYREEENGRGNFPPRFSGLQFPNYSSELNVNALELDDSALYLCASSTGGAGGANVLTFGAGSRLTVL.

V is TRBV6-5 and J is TRBJ2-7, with 7 bases that match TRBD2. The CDR3 covers 16 residues. The V gene end was trimmed by 4 bases and the J gene end by 3 bases; junction bases not matched to a gene: 12. The germline gives CDR1 MNHEY, CDR2 SVGAGI. CDR3: CASSSPSGASGYEQYF. The CDR3, as DNA: TGTGCCAGCAGTTCCCCCAGCGGAGCTAGCGGCTACGAGCAGTACTTC.

The rearrangement links TRBV4-1 to TRBJ2-7; TRBD2 matches 8 bases. CDR1 and CDR2 from the germline V gene are MGHRA and YSYEKL. With V trimmed by 5 bases and J by 3 bases, 9 bases remained unmatched. This CDR3 has 15 residues. CDR3 sequence reads: CASSEVRGGYYEQYF. In DNA, the CDR3 is TGCGCCAGCAGCGAAGTTCGCGGGGGGTACTACGAGCAGTACTTC.

The CDR3 reads CASSPMLGGAYNEQFF. CDR3 nucleotide sequence: TGTGCCAGCAGCCCGATGTTGGGCGGGGCCTACAATGAGCAGTTCTTC. J is TRBJ2-1 and V is TRBV9, with D possibly being TRBD2 (6 bases). Germline V lookup: CDR1 SGDLS, CDR2 YYNGEE. This CDR3 spans 16 amino acids. The ends were cut back, 4 bases at V and 2 bases at J, with 16 bases in the middle.

V gene TRBV5-4 combines with J gene TRBJ1-2; tentative D call: TRBD1 (5 bases). The CDR3 loop spans 19 amino acids. CDR1 and CDR2 from the germline V gene are SGHNT and YYREEE (reference sequence). V was shortened by 0 bases and J by 3 bases, with 24 bases between the two germline ends. The CDR3 bases are TGTGCCAGCAGCTTGGCCGGGGGGTTTGGATCCGCGAGGGACTATGGCTACACCTTC. Translated, it gives CASSLAGGFGSARDYGYTF.

V gene TRBV6-5 combines with J gene TRBJ1-5; 9 nucleotides line up with TRBD1. V lost 7 bases to trimming and J lost 0 bases; unmatched junction nucleotides: 4. This CDR3 contains 15 residues. CDR1 and CDR2 (germline): MNHEY, SVGAGI. CDR3 in DNA: TGTGCCAGCACACAGGGGGCTTATAGCAATCAGCCCCAGCATTTT. Translating gives CASTQGAYSNQPQHF.

This chain uses TRBV6-5 with TRBJ2-3; 8 nucleotides agree with TRBD2. Germline CDR1 and CDR2: MNHEY and SVGAGI. J lost 5 bases, V lost 2 bases, and 9 bases had no gene match. The CDR3 length is 16 residues. The CDR3 DNA follows: TGTGCCAGCAGTTACGGCGGGGGGCGCGTTTTAGATACGCAGTATTTT. It encodes CASSYGGGRVLDTQYF.